This T cell receptor (beta chain) was obtained from a study of T cell responses to AZD1222 COVID-19 vaccine. Study findings and constraints: Vaccination with two AZD1222 doses was followed by a rise in Spike-specific TCR breadth and depth. The study reported that nearly half of spike-specific TCRs target unmutated variant regions.

Only a few counts were recorded for this clone. Its antigen is not identified. The germline V gene encodes CDR1 SGHRS and CDR2 YFSETQ. The germline V and J ends were trimmed by 4 bases and 7 bases, with 9 bases remaining between them. This CDR3 has 12 amino acids. Assay used: immunoSEQ multiplex PCR; TCRdb lists only in-frame clones, some missing. The repertoire includes 55,000 to 75,000 clones, 75% to 90% of them detected once, and roughly 22% sits in the top ten. Sample: peripheral blood, taken on day 0 of AZD1222 vaccination. The chain links TRBV5-1 to TRBJ2-1; a weak D match, TRBD1 (6 bases). This clonotype originated in an adult in good health. CDR3 bases: TGCGCCAGCAGCCCCCAGGGGAATGAGCAGTTCTTC. It encodes CASSPQGNEQFF.